Included here is one T cell receptor beta chain sequence, with context. Sequencing was performed with immunoSEQ multiplex PCR; in TCRdb, only in-frame clones are kept and a portion is missing. The data contain a few hundred thousand clones, less than 90% of them seen just once; the ten biggest clones take up 6.8%. This specimen comes from a study of blood T cell repertoires in COVID-19. Trimming removed 4 bases at V and 2 bases at J, with 11 bases between. The CDR3 runs 13 residues. Germline-derived CDR1 and CDR2 are GTSNPN and SVGIG (reference sequence). The rearrangement uses TRBV30 and TRBJ1-1; D unclear. This clonotype originated in a woman aged 40 to 49 who had recovered from COVID-19. Sequencing used PBMCs or T cells enriched from blood (not recorded which). The CDR3 sequence is CAWNPGSNTEAFF. Here the CDR3 DNA reads TGTGCCTGGAATCCAGGCTCTAACACTGAAGCTTTCTTT.